The 20 T cell receptor beta chains below all came from one sample that was sequenced in a study of T cells after posttransplantation cyclophosphamide (TCRdb year 2016). The library was prepared using the immunoSEQ multiplex PCR assay. This is the immuneACCESS table as TCRdb keeps it, with only in-frame sequences that have V and J called. A part of the clones is gone; compared with another copy, unresolved V genes explain less than half, and the rest is unexplained. A total of roughly 21,000 clones appear in this sample, roughly 85% of them only once. The ten largest clonotypes hold around 2.1% of the sample. The control cohort was 11 patients given myeloablative marrow transplants with methotrexate plus a calcineurin inhibitor, sampled 1 year after transplant. Specimen: PBMCs, collected around 53 weeks after allogeneic stem cell transplant with calcineurin inhibitor and methotrexate. The receptor set was obtained from a female patient between 30 and 45 years old who received an allogeneic stem cell transplant from an unrelated donor, was CMV-positive, and had acute and chronic GVHD. In patients who had a transplant, some T cells may come from the graft donor.

This chain connects TRBV29-1 to TRBJ2-5; maybe TRBD2 (5 bases). Germline V CDR1 and CDR2: SQVTM, ANQGSEA. The length of the CDR3 is 13 residues. CDR3 bases: TGCAGTGGAGGCGACTGGACTGGGCAGACCCAGTACTTC. Its translation: CSGGDWTGQTQYF.

This sequence joins TRBV6-5 and TRBJ1-5; 8 nucleotides match TRBD1. Trimming cost V 9 bases and J 3 bases; bases outside gene matches: 4. The CDR3 has 13 amino acids. Germline values: CDR1 MNHEY, CDR2 SVGAGI. The CDR3 here is CASWDRFNQPQHF. CDR3 nucleotide sequence: TGTGCCAGTTGGGACAGGTTCAATCAGCCCCAGCATTTT.

This sequence joins TRBV10-1 and TRBJ2-3, with D maybe TRBD2 (6 bases). V was cut by 0 bases and J by 3 bases, with 7 bases left in between. The CDR3 totals 14 residues. Germline values: CDR1 WNHNN, CDR2 SYGVQD (reference sequence). This chain's CDR3 is CASSESGRTDTQYF. CDR3 nucleotides: TGCGCCAGCAGTGAGTCGGGGAGGACAGATACGCAGTATTTT.

The chain employs TRBV7-8 and TRBJ2-1; a weak D match, TRBD2 (7 bases). Trimming pared 7 bases from V and 5 bases from J, leaving 15 bases between. CDR1 SGHVS and CDR2 FQNEAQ come from the germline V gene. There are 14 residues in the CDR3. The CDR3 DNA is TGTGCCAGCACGAGGGGGGGGTTAGACAATGAGCAGTTCTTC. Protein: CASTRGGLDNEQFF.

This clone has more than one count but fewer than ten. This chain uses TRBV9 with TRBJ2-2; 10 bases line up with TRBD2. Per the germline V gene, CDR1 is SGDLS and CDR2 is YYNGEE. This CDR3 is 18 amino acids long. V dropped 0 bases and J dropped 6; count of bases not matched to a gene: 11. The CDR3 reads CASSVDLSGTSVPGELFF. The CDR3 region has the DNA TGTGCCAGCAGCGTAGATTTGAGTGGGACTAGCGTCCCCGGGGAGCTGTTTTTT.

The chain is built from TRBV7-3 and TRBJ1-1; 8 nucleotides line up with TRBD1. With V trimmed by 4 bases and J by 3 bases, 10 bases remained unmatched. The CDR3 loop spans 16 amino acids. Germline CDR1 and CDR2: SGHTA and FQGTGA. Here the CDR3 reads CASSSRGATGDTEAFF. In DNA form, the CDR3 reads TGTGCCAGCAGCTCCCGAGGAGCGACAGGGGACACTGAAGCTTTCTTT.

This chain links TRBV11-2 with TRBJ1-2, with 7 bases fitting TRBD1. J lost 8 bases, V lost 5 bases, and 5 bases had no gene match. Germline V gene lookup returns CDR1 SGHAT and CDR2 FQNNGV. This CDR3 is built from 12 residues. The CDR3 DNA follows: TGTGCCAGCAGCCTGACAGGGAGCGGCTACACCTTC. It codes for CASSLTGSGYTF.

The gene calls are TRBV5-6 and TRBJ2-1; D gene ambiguous. CDR1 SGHDT and CDR2 YYEEEE come from the germline V gene. The CDR3 totals 12 residues. Deletions cut 0 bases from V and 8 bases from J, with 6 bases between. CDR3 loop: CASSLVRYEQFF. The CDR3 DNA sequence: TGTGCCAGCAGCTTGGTTCGGTATGAGCAGTTCTTC.

The sample holds one count of this clone. V gene TRBV7-3 combines with J gene TRBJ2-3; D is ambiguous. V was pared by 5 bases and J by 6 bases, with 12 bases between. Germline CDR1 reads SGHTA; CDR2 reads FQGTGA. The CDR3 runs to 13 residues. CDR3 residues: CASSRGSLDTQYF. The CDR3 bases are TGTGCCAGCAGCCGAGGATCTTTGGATACGCAGTATTTT.

The chain recombines TRBV7-9 with TRBJ2-2, with a tentative D call TRBD2 (5 bases). Germline loops: CDR1 SEHNR, CDR2 FQNEAQ (reference sequence). The CDR3 covers 18 residues. Trimming removed 1 base from V and 8 bases from J, with 23 bases in between. The CDR3 DNA sequence: TGTGCCAGCAGCTTAGGCGCCTCGTGGGAGTCCCCAATGGGGGAGCTGTTTTTT. This translates into CASSLGASWESPMGELFF.

The chain uses TRBV27 and TRBJ2-7; 8 bases agree with TRBD2. J was trimmed by 7 bases and V by 6 bases; bases with no gene match: 11. The CDR3 length is 14 residues. Germline V CDR1 and CDR2: MNHEY, SMNVEV (reference sequence). The CDR3 DNA reads TGTGCCAGCAGGCTTGGCGGGAGGATGGGGGAGCAGTACTTC. It codes for CASRLGGRMGEQYF.

The J gene is TRBJ2-1, the V gene TRBV7-9, with 13 bases matching TRBD2. After removal of 4 bases from V and 7 bases from J, the junction contained 7 bases not matched to a gene. There are 16 residues in the CDR3. CDR1 and CDR2 (germline): SEHNR, FQNEAQ (reference sequence). CDR3 in DNA: TGTGCCAGCAGCTCGCGCACTAGCGGGGGGGCGAATGAGCAGTTCTTC. Encoded protein: CASSSRTSGGANEQFF.

The genes are TRBV5-6 and TRBJ2-1; 7 bases are a match to TRBD2. Germline values: CDR1 SGHDT, CDR2 YYEEEE. The V segment lost 1 base and the J segment 3 bases; nucleotides outside the gene matches: 7. The CDR3 has 16 amino acids. The CDR3 is CASSLRSSGYYNEQFF. CDR3 coding DNA: TGTGCCAGCAGCTTGAGGTCTAGCGGATACTACAATGAGCAGTTCTTC.

V gene TRBV20-1 combines with J gene TRBJ1-1; 7 positions match TRBD1. J lost 9 bases, V lost 3 bases, and 4 bases had no gene match. Germline loops: CDR1 DFQATT, CDR2 SNEGSKA (reference sequence). The CDR3 spans 11 residues. In DNA form, the CDR3 reads TGCAGTGCTAGTCCAGGGGGAAAAGCTTTCTTT. Protein sequence: CSASPGGKAFF.

The table lists this clone with a few counts. The chain combines TRBV7-3 with TRBJ1-1; 8 bases fit TRBD1. The CDR3 runs to 14 residues. After removal of 6 bases from V and 6 bases from J, the junction contained 9 bases not matched to a gene. Germline CDR1 and CDR2: SGHTA and FQGTGA. The DNA for the CDR3 is TGTGCCAGCAGTCTCGGACAGGGAATGTCTGAAGCTTTCTTT. Protein: CASSLGQGMSEAFF.

The V and J genes are TRBV2 and TRBJ2-5; 7 bases agree with TRBD2. The V and J ends lost 6 bases and 4 bases, in that order; junction bases with no gene match: 2. The length of the CDR3 is 12 residues. Germline-derived CDR1 and CDR2 are SNHLY and FYNNEI. In DNA form, the CDR3 reads TGTGCCAGCAGGGGAGGGGCAGAGACCCAGTACTTC. Its translation: CASRGGAETQYF.

This clone was counted a few times. This chain connects TRBV18 to TRBJ1-2, with a tentative D call TRBD1 (6 bases). From germline, CDR1 is KGHSH and CDR2 LQKENI. The CDR3 has 14 residues. Trimming cost V 3 bases and J 4 bases, with 12 bases left between them. CDR3 coding DNA: TGTGCCAGCTCACCTACGCGACAGGTCTATGGCTACACCTTC. This codes for CASSPTRQVYGYTF. The entire variable domain, with the rest obtained from reference TRBV18 and TRBJ1-2, is as follows: NAGVMQNPRHLVRRRGQEARLRCSPMKGHSHVYWYRQLPEEGLKFMVYLQKENIIDESGMPKERFSAEFPKEGPSILRIQQVVRGDSAAYFCASSPTRQVYGYTFGSGTRLTVV.

The chain combines TRBV6-5 with TRBJ1-2; D is ambiguous. Germline lookup yields CDR1 MNHEY and CDR2 SVGAGI. Trimming cost V 7 bases and J 7 bases, with 22 bases left between them. The CDR3 spans 15 residues. The CDR3: CASIGLTAGTRGYTF. The CDR3 DNA sequence: TGTGCCAGCATCGGTCTTACAGCCGGTACGCGTGGCTACACCTTC.

In this sample, this clone turned up once. This chain joins TRBV7-2 and TRBJ2-5; 8 bases align to TRBD1. The CDR3 loop spans 14 amino acids. In germline, CDR1 is SGHTA, CDR2 FQGNSA. Trimming cost V 5 bases and J 5 bases; bases outside gene matches: 7. CDR3 sequence reads: CASSRSGGAETQYF. In DNA, the CDR3 is TGTGCCAGCAGCCGGTCAGGGGGCGCGGAGACCCAGTACTTC.

This sequence joins TRBV6-6 and TRBJ1-2, with no clear D. The CDR3 loop spans 12 amino acids. Germline V CDR1 and CDR2: MNHNY, SVGAGI (reference sequence). V dropped 6 bases and J dropped 3 bases, with 8 bases sitting between them. CDR3 region: CASSHRDYGYTF. The CDR3 region has the DNA TGTGCCAGCAGCCACAGAGACTATGGCTACACCTTC.